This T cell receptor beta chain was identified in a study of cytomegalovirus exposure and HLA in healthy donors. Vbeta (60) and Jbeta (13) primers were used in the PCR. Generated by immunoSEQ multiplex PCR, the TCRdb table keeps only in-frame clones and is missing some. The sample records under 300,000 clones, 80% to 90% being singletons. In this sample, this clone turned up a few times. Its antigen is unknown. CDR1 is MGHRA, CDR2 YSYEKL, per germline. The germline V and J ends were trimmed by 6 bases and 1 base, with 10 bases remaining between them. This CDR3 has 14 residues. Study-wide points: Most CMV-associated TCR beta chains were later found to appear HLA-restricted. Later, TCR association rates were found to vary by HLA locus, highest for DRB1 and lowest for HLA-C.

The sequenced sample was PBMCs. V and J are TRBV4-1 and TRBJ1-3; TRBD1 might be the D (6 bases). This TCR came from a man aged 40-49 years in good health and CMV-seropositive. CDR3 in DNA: TGCGCCAGCAGTCTACAGGGTTCTGGAAACACCATATATTTT. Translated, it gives CASSLQGSGNTIYF.